Included here is one T cell receptor (beta chain) sequence, with context. Antigen unknown. The isolated RNA, all of it, was reverse transcribed, so expressed TCRB transcripts were what got sequenced. Assay used: immunoSEQ multiplex PCR; TCRdb lists only in-frame clones, some missing. The data contain 150,000 to 200,000 clones, roughly 60% of them seen just once; the ten biggest clones take up roughly 0.095%. The CDR3 totals 14 residues. V lost 0 bases and J 4 bases, leaving 10 bases between the germline ends. The germline gives CDR1 SGHRS, CDR2 YFSETQ. The data were taken from a study of beta chain features in type 1 diabetes. Whole-study context: Cell yields, gender and age were similar in healthy donors and patients. Whole-study results and caveats: Type 1 diabetes patients had moderately but significantly shorter TCRB CDR3s in all four CD4+ subsets.

The genes are TRBV5-1 and TRBJ2-5; a weak D match, TRBD2 (6 bases). This receptor was identified in a man aged 25-45 years with type 1 diabetes. Sequencing was done on a sample of naive CD4+ T cells from blood. CDR3 residues: CASSLGTEGETQYF. CDR3 DNA sequence: TGCGCCAGCAGCTTGGGGACGGAGGGAGAGACCCAGTACTTC.